This is a list of T cell receptor beta chains from one sample in a study of cytomegalovirus exposure and HLA in healthy donors. The method was immunoSEQ multiplex PCR; TCRdb's version includes in-frame clones alone and lacks a portion of them. The repertoire holds 100,000 to 150,000 clones, around 70% seen once, with more than 2% in the top ten. Sequencing was performed on PBMCs. The receptors shown here come from a woman in her thirties or forties in good health and CMV-seropositive. CDR3s include the opening cysteine and the closing phenylalanine or tryptophan. D genes are given only for firm matches. Clone size is shown for a subset of rows, as once, few, many or a class of expanded clone.

NA	TRBV4-1	TRBJ2-5	NA	TGCGCCAGCAGCCCTCCCAGTGAGACCCAGTACTTC	CASSPPSETQYF
few	TRBV12-2	TRBJ2-7	NA	TGTGCAAGTCGCTTAAGGCTCGCGGAAACGAGGCGATACGAGCAGTACTTC	CASRLRLAETRRYEQYF
NA	TRBV7-9	TRBJ2-5	NA	TGTGCCAGCAGCCGGGGCCCCGGGGGTCAAGAGACCCAGTACTTC	CASSRGPGGQETQYF
NA	TRBV5-1	TRBJ1-6	TRBD1	TGCGCCAGCAGCGGGGGACAGCACTATAATTCACCCCTCCACTTT	CASSGGQHYNSPLHF
NA	TRBV10-3	TRBJ2-7	TRBD2	TGTGCCATCAGCGACCCGGGACTAGCGGGGGGGCGGTATGAGCAGTACTTC	CAISDPGLAGGRYEQYF
NA	TRBV9	TRBJ2-3	TRBD2	TGTGCCAGCAGCGTAGCACTCAGCGGGGGGGCGGGAGATACGCAGTATTTT	CASSVALSGGAGDTQYF
NA	TRBV7-2	TRBJ1-5	NA	TGTGCCAGCAGCTTCGGGGGAAATCAGCCCCAGCATTTT	CASSFGGNQPQHF
NA	TRBV5-3	TRBJ1-1	TRBD1	TGTGCCAGAAGCTGCGACAGGGTGGGAACTGAAGCTTTCTTT	CARSCDRVGTEAFF
NA	TRBV23-1	TRBJ2-7	TRBD1	TGCGCCAGCAGTAAAGGGCTGGGGACAGCGAATTTCGAGCAGTACTTC	CASSKGLGTANFEQYF
once	TRBV9	TRBJ2-2	TRBD1	TGTGCCAGCAGCGCTCCGACAGGGGGCGTAGAAACCGGGGAGCTGTTTTTT	CASSAPTGGVETGELFF
NA	TRBV7-2	TRBJ2-5	TRBD1	TGTGCCAGCAGCCCGGACAGGGGGCTGTCAGAGACCCAGTACTTC	CASSPDRGLSETQYF
NA	TRBV30	TRBJ2-7	TRBD1	TGTGCCTACCGACAGGGTGTAGCTTACGAGCAGTACTTC	CAYRQGVAYEQYF
NA	TRBV5-5	TRBJ1-5	TRBD1	TGTGCCAGCAGCTTGGAGCCCCCGGACAGGGGGCTTGGTCAGCCCCAGCATTTT	CASSLEPPDRGLGQPQHF
NA	TRBV7-2	TRBJ2-1	TRBD2	TGTGCCAGCAGGACCGGGACTAGCGGGACTGAGCAGTTCTTC	CASRTGTSGTEQFF
NA	TRBV7-9	TRBJ2-2	NA	TGTGCCAGCAGCTTAGTATCGACCGGGGAGCTGTTTTTT	CASSLVSTGELFF
NA	TRBV28	TRBJ2-7	TRBD1	TGTGCCAGCGAAGGGACAGGGTTCTACGAGCAGTACTTC	CASEGTGFYEQYF
NA	TRBV5-6	TRBJ1-6	TRBD1	TGTGCCAGCAGCGGAGACAGGGGGCTAAGTAATTCACCCCTCCACTTT	CASSGDRGLSNSPLHF
NA	TRBV5-6	TRBJ1-5	NA	TGTGCCAGCAGCTTGCGGGGTAGCAATCAGCCCCAGCATTTT	CASSLRGSNQPQHF
NA	TRBV4-1	TRBJ2-6	TRBD2	TGCGCCAGCAGCCAAGATTATTCTAGCGGGGTCTCCTCTGGGGCCAACGTCCTGACTTTC	CASSQDYSSGVSSGANVLTF
NA	TRBV6-5	TRBJ1-2	TRBD1	TGTGCCACCTCACGACAGGGTGACGGCTACACCTTC	CATSRQGDGYTF
few	TRBV7-9	TRBJ1-2	NA	TGTGCCAGCAGCTTAGCCGAGACGGACAGTACCTATGGCTACACCTTC	CASSLAETDSTYGYTF
NA	TRBV7-8	TRBJ1-2	TRBD1	TGTGCCAGCAGCCCTGTCACTGGGACAGGGTCCTATGGCTACACCTTC	CASSPVTGTGSYGYTF
NA	TRBV5-5	TRBJ1-1	NA	TGTGCCAGCAGCCCCCTTGAGAGTTGGACTGAAGCTTTCTTT	CASSPLESWTEAFF
NA	TRBV7-3	TRBJ2-1	NA	TGTGCCAGCAGCTTAGGGGGGTCACCTTACTACAATGAGCAGTTCTTC	CASSLGGSPYYNEQFF
NA	TRBV21-1	TRBJ1-2	NA	TGTGCCAGCAGCAAGGGAAAGAAGGGGGGCTACACCTTC	CASSKGKKGGYTF
NA	TRBV18	TRBJ2-1	TRBD2	TGTGCCAGCTCACCATTTAGCGGGACTACCTACAATGAGCAGTTCTTC	CASSPFSGTTYNEQFF
NA	TRBV7-9	TRBJ1-4	NA	TGTTCCAGCAGCCCCCGTGGCAGGGTTGCAACTAATGAAAAACTGTTTTTT	CSSSPRGRVATNEKLFF
NA	TRBV5-1	TRBJ2-3	TRBD2	TGCGCCAGCAGCCCCTTGGCGGGGGGGAGACCAGATACGCAGTATTTT	CASSPLAGGRPDTQYF
NA	TRBV30	TRBJ1-2	TRBD1	TGTGCCTGGAGCGGACAGGGCGGCTATGGCTACACCTTC	CAWSGQGGYGYTF
few	TRBV9	TRBJ2-3	NA	TGTGCCAGCAGCGCCACATTCACAGATACGCAGTATTTT	CASSATFTDTQYF
NA	TRBV19	TRBJ1-5	NA	TGTGCCAGTAGGCTCGATCCAGGGAGCAATCAGCCCCAGCATTTT	CASRLDPGSNQPQHF
NA	TRBV9	TRBJ2-7	TRBD1	TGTGCCAGCAGCGTAAGACAGGGCTCCTACGAGCAGTACTTC	CASSVRQGSYEQYF
NA	TRBV29-1	TRBJ2-7	TRBD2	TGCAGCGTTGGCGGGGGTTCCTACGAGCAGTACTTC	CSVGGGSYEQYF
NA	TRBV11-3	TRBJ2-1	NA	TGTGCCAGCAGCTTAGTCCAGGGGGGCAGTGAGCAGTTCTTC	CASSLVQGGSEQFF
NA	TRBV5-1	TRBJ1-2	NA	TGCGCCAGCAGCTTGGGCGAGGGGAGGTATGGCTACACCTTC	CASSLGEGRYGYTF
NA	TRBV2	TRBJ2-7	NA	TGTGCCAGCAAGGGCGGGGTAAGGGAGCAGTACTTC	CASKGGVREQYF
NA	TRBV15	TRBJ2-5	TRBD2	TGTGCCACCAGCAGAGATGTCGGAGCGGGGGCGCGCCAAGAGACCCAGTACTTC	CATSRDVGAGARQETQYF
NA	TRBV6-5	TRBJ2-6	NA	TGTGCCAGCAGTTACTCGGAGTCTGGGGCCAACGTCCTGACTTTC	CASSYSESGANVLTF
NA	TRBV10-3	TRBJ1-1	NA	TGTGCCATCAGTGAGGCCAGGAATGAAGCTTTCTTT	CAISEARNEAFF
NA	TRBV7-9	TRBJ1-2	NA	TGTGCCAGCAGCTTATTTGGCGGTGACTATGGCTACACCTTC	CASSLFGGDYGYTF
NA	TRBV19	TRBJ2-1	NA	TGTGCCAGTAGTATCAAGGGGGGGATTAATGAGCAGTTCTTC	CASSIKGGINEQFF
NA	TRBV11-2	TRBJ2-5	TRBD2	TGTGCCAGCAGCTTAAGGGCGGGGGGCAACGAAGAGACCCAGTACTTC	CASSLRAGGNEETQYF
NA	TRBV29-1	TRBJ2-5	TRBD1	TGCAGCGTTACCGGGACAGGGTCAGAGACCCAGTACTTC	CSVTGTGSETQYF
NA	TRBV27	TRBJ2-5	TRBD2	TGTGCCAGCAGTTTAGGGTCTAGCGGGGGGCTGGAGACCCAGTACTTC	CASSLGSSGGLETQYF
NA	TRBV19	TRBJ2-2	NA	TGTGCCAGTAGTATAGGGACAGCGAAGACCGGGGAGCTGTTTTTT	CASSIGTAKTGELFF
few	TRBV28	TRBJ1-6	TRBD1	TGTGCCAGCAGTTCGCCGGGACAGGAGGTGAGGTCACCCCTCCACTTT	CASSSPGQEVRSPLHF
NA	TRBV4-3	TRBJ2-3	TRBD1	TGCGCCAGCAGCCAAGGGGACAGGGACACAGATACGCAGTATTTT	CASSQGDRDTDTQYF
NA	TRBV5-4	TRBJ2-7	NA	TGTGCCAGCAGCGCCGACTTGTTTAGCTCCTACGAGCAGTACTTC	CASSADLFSSYEQYF
NA	TRBV11-2	TRBJ2-2	NA	TGTGCCAGCAGCTTAGACCTGGTGGGCAGGCTCTTCTCCGGGGAGCTGTTTTTT	CASSLDLVGRLFSGELFF
NA	TRBV28	TRBJ2-7	TRBD1	TGTGCCAGCAGACCTCCGGGACAGGGCTGCGAGCAGTACTTC	CASRPPGQGCEQYF
NA	TRBV30	TRBJ1-2	NA	TGTGCCTGGAGTGTATATGGGGGCTCGAATAGTGGGGGCTACACCTTC	CAWSVYGGSNSGGYTF
NA	TRBV5-4	TRBJ2-7	NA	TGTGCCAGCAGCTTGGCCGTTAGCTCCTACGAGCAGTACTTC	CASSLAVSSYEQYF
few	TRBV18	TRBJ2-3	TRBD2	TGTGCCAGCTCGCCCACCGGGACTAGGTTCACAGATACGCAGTATTTT	CASSPTGTRFTDTQYF
NA	TRBV4-1	TRBJ1-5	NA	TGCGCCAGCAGCCAATCTGGTACAGGTGCATCGGGTCGAGGTCAGCCCCAGCATTTT	CASSQSGTGASGRGQPQHF
NA	TRBV6-1	TRBJ1-2	TRBD1	TGTGCCAGCAGTGAAGTAGGGACAGGGGCCGATCTTTATGGCTACACCTTC	CASSEVGTGADLYGYTF